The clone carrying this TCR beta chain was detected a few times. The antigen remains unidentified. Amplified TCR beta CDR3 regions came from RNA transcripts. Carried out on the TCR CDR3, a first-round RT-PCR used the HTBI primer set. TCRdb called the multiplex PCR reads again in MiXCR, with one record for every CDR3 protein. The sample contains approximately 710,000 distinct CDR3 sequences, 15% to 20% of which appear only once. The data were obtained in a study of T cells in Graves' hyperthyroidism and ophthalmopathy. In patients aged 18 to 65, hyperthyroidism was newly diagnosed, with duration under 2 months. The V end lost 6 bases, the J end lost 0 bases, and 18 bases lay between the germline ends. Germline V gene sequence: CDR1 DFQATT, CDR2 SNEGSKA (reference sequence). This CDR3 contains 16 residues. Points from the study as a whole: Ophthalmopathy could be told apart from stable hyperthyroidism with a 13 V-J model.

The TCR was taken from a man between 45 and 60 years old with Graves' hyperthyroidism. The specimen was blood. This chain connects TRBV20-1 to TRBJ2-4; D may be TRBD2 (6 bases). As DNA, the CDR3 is TGCAGTGCATCCGCGACACTAGCTTTAGCCAAAAACATTCAGTACTTC. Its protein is CSASATLALAKNIQYF.